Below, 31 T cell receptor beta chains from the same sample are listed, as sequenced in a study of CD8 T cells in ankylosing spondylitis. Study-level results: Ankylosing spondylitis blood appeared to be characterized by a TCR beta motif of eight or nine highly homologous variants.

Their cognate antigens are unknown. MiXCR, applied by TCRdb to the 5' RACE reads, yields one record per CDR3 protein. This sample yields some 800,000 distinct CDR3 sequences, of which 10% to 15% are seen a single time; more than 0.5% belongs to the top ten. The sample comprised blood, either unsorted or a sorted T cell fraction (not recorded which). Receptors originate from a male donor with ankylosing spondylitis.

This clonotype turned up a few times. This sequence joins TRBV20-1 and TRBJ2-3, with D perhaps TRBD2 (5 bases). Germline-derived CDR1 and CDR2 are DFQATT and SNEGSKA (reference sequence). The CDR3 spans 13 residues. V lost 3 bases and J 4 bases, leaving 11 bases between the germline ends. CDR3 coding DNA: TGCAGTGCTAGTATCGGGGAGCCAGATACGCAGTATTTT. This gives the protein CSASIGEPDTQYF.

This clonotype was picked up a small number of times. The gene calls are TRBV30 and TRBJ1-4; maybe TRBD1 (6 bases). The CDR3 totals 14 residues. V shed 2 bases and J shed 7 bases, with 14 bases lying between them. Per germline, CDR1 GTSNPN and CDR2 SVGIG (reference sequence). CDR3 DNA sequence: TGTGCCTGGAGTACGTCCAGGACAGCTGAAAAACTGTTTTTT. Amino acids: CAWSTSRTAEKLFF.

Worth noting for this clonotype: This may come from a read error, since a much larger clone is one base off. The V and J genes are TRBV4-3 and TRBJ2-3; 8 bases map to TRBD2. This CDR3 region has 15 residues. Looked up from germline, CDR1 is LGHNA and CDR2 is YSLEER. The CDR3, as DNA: TGCGCCGGCAGCCAACAGAGCGGGGGTGCCTATACGCAGTATTTT. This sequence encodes CAGSQQSGGAYTQYF.

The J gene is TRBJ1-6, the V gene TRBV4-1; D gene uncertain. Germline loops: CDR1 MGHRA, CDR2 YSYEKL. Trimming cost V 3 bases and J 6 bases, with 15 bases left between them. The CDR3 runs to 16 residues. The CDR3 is CASSQDGLGGNSPLHF. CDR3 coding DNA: TGCGCCAGCAGCCAGGATGGGTTGGGCGGTAATTCACCCCTCCACTTT.

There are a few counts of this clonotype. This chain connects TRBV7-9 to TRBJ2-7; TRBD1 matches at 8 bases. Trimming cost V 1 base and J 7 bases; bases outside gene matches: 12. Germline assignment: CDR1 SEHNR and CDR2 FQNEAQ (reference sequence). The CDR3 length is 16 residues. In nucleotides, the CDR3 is TGTGCCAGCAGCTTAGAGGAAAGGACAGGGATTCGTGAGCAGTACTTC. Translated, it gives CASSLEERTGIREQYF.

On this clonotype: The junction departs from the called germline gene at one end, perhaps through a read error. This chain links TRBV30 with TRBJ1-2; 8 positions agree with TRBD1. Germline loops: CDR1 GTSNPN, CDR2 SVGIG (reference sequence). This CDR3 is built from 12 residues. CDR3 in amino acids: CAWSSWENRGSF. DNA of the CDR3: TGTGCCTGGAGTTCTTGGGAGAACAGGGGGAGCTTC.

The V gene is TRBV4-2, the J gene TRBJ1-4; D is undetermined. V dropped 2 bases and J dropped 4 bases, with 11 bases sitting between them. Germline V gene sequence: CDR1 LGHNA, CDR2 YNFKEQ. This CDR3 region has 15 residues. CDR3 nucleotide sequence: TGTGCCAGCAGCCAACCGAGGAGAGGTAATGAAAAACTGTTTTTT. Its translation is CASSQPRRGNEKLFF.

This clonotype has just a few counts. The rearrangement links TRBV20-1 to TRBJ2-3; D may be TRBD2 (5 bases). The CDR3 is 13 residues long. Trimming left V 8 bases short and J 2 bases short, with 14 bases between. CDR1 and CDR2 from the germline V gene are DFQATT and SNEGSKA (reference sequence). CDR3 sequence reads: CSPGGGFTDTQYF. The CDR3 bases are TGCAGTCCCGGAGGCGGTTTCACAGATACGCAGTATTTT.

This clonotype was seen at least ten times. CDR3 DNA sequence: TGCGCCAGCAGCCAACGGACAGGAAACTACGAGCAGTACTTC. It encodes CASSQRTGNYEQYF. The J gene is TRBJ2-7, the V gene TRBV4-3; 7 nucleotides agree with TRBD1. Germline V gene lookup returns CDR1 LGHNA and CDR2 YSLEER. This CDR3 contains 14 residues. V lost 2 bases, J lost 3 bases, and 4 bases stayed unmatched.

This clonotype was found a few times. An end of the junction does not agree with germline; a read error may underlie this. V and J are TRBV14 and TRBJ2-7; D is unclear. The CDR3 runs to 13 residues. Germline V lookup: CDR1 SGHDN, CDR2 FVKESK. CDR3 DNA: TGTGCCAGCAGCCAACAAACGGAGCAGGCCCCCAACTTC. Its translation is CASSQQTEQAPNF.

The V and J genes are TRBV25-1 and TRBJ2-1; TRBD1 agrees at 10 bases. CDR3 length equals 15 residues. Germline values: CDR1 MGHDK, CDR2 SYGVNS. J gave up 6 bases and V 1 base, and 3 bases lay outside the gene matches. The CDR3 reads CASSEFGTGVNEQFF. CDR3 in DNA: TGTGCCAGCAGTGAATTCGGGACAGGGGTCAATGAGCAGTTCTTC.

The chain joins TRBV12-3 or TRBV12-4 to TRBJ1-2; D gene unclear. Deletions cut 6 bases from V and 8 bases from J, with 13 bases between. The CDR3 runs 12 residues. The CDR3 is CASRSEGGGYTF. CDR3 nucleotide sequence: TGTGCCAGCAGATCTGAGGGCGGCGGCTACACCTTC.

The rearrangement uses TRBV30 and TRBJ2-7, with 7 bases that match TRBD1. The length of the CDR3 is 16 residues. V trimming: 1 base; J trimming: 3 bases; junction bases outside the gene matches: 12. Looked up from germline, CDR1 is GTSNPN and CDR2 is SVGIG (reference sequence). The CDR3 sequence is CAWSGYRGRSIYEQYF. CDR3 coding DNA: TGTGCCTGGAGTGGATACAGGGGAAGAAGCATCTACGAGCAGTACTTC. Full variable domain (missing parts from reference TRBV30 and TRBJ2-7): SQTIHQWPATLVQPVGSPLSLECTVEGTSNPNLYWYRQAAGRGLQLLFYSVGIGQISSEVPQNLSASRPQDRQFILSSKKLLLSDSGFYLCAWSGYRGRSIYEQYFGPGTRLTVT.

This chain's CDR3 is CSASLRVQPQHF. CDR3 nucleotides: TGCAGTGCTAGCCTCAGGGTTCAGCCCCAGCATTTT. The chain recombines TRBV20-1 with TRBJ1-5, with D maybe TRBD1 (5 bases). This CDR3 comprises 12 residues. V was shortened by 3 bases and J by 6 bases, with 9 bases between the two germline ends. CDR1 DFQATT and CDR2 SNEGSKA come from the germline V gene (reference sequence).

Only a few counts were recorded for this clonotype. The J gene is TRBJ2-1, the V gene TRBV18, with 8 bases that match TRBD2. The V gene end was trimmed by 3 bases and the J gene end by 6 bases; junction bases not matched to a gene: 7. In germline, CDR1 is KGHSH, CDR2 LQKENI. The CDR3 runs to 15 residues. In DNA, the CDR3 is TGTGCCAGCTCACCGCCGGGACTAGGCTTCAATGAGCAGTTCTTC. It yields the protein CASSPPGLGFNEQFF.

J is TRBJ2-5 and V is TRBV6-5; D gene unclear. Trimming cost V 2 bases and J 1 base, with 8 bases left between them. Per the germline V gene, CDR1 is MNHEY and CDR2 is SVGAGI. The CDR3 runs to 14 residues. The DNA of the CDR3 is TGTGCCAGCAGTTACGGCAGGTTCCAAGAGACCCAGTACTTC. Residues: CASSYGRFQETQYF.

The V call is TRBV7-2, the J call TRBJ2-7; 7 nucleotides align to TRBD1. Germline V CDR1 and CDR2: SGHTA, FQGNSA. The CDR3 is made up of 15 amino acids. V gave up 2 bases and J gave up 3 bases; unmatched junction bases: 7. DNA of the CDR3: TGTGCCAGCAGCTTATTCCTAGGGGGCAACTACGAGCAGTACTTC. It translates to CASSLFLGGNYEQYF.

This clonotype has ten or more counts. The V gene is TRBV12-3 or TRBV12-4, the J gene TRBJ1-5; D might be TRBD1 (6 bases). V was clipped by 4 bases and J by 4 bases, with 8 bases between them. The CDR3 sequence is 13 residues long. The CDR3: CASSYRENQPQHF. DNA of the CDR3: TGTGCCAGCAGTTACAGGGAGAATCAGCCCCAGCATTTT.

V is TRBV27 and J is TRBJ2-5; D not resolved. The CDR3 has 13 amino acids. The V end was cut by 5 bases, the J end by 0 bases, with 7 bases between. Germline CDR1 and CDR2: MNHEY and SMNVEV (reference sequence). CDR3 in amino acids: CASSILYQETQYF. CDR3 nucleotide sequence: TGTGCCAGCAGTATACTGTACCAAGAGACCCAGTACTTC.

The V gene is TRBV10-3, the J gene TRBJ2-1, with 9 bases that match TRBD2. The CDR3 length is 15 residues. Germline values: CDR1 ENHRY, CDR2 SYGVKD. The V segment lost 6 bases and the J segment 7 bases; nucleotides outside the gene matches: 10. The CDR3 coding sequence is TGTGCCATCAGCTACGCTAGCGGGGTCGTGAATGAGCAGTTCTTC. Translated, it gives CAISYASGVVNEQFF.

The CDR3 nucleotides are TGTGCCAGCAGTTTAGACAGTTTCACCGGGGAGCTGTTTTTT. Protein: CASSLDSFTGELFF. This chain uses TRBV7-3 with TRBJ2-2, with D possibly being TRBD1 (5 bases). V lost 6 bases and J 4 bases, leaving 12 bases between the germline ends. This CDR3 has 14 residues. From germline, CDR1 is SGHTA and CDR2 FQGTGA.

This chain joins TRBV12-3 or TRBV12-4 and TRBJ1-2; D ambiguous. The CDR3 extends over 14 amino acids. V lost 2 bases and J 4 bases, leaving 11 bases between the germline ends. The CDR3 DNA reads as TGTGCCAGCAGTTTAACAACCACCCGCTATGGCTACACCTTC. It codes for CASSLTTTRYGYTF.

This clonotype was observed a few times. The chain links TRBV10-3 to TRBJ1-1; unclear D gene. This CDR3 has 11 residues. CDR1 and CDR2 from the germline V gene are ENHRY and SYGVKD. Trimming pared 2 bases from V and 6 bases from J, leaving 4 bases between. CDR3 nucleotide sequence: TGTGCCATCAGTGAGGGTTCTGAAGCTTTCTTT. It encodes CAISEGSEAFF.

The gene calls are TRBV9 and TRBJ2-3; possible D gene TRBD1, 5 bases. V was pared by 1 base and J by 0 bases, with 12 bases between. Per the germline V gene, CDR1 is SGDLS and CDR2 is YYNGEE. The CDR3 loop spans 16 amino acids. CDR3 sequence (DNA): TGTGCCAGCAGCGTAAGGACACACAGTAGCACAGATACGCAGTATTTT. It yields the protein CASSVRTHSSTDTQYF.

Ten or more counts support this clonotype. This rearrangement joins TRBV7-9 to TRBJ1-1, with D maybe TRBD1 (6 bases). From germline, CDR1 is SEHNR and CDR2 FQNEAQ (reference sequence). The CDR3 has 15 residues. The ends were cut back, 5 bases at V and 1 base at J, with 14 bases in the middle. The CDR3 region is CASSRVGTTNTEAFF. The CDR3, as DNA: TGTGCCAGCAGCCGGGTAGGGACAACGAACACTGAAGCTTTCTTT.

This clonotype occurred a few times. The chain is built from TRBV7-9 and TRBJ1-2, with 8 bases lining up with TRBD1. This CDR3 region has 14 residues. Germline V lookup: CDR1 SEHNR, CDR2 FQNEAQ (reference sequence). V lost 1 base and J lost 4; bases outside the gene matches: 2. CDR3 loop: CASSLEGTGYGYTF. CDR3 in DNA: TGTGCCAGCAGCTTAGAAGGGACAGGCTATGGCTACACCTTC.

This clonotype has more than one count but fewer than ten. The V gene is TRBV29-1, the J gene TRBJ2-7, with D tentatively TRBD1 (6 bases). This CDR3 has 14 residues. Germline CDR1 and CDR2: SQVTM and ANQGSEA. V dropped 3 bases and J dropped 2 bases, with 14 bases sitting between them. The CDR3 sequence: CSVDLKQGTYEQYF. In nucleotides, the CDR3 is TGCAGCGTTGACCTAAAACAGGGTACCTACGAGCAGTACTTC.

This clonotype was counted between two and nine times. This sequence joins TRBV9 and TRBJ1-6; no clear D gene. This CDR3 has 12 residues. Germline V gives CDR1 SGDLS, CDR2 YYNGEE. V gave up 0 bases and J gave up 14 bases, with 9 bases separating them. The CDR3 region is CASSVEASTLHF. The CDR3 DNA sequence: TGTGCCAGCAGCGTAGAGGCATCCACCCTCCACTTT.

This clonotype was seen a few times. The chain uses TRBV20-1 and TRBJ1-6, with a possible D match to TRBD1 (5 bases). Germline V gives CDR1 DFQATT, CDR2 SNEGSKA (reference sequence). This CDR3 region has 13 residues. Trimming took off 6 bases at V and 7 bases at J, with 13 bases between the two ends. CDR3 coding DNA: TGCAGTGCAAGAAAGACAGCGAATTCACCCCTCCACTTT. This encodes CSARKTANSPLHF.

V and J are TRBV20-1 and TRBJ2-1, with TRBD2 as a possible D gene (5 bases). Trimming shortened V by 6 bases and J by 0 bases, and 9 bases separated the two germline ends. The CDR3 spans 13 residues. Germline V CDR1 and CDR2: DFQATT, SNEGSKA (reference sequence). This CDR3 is CSAFSASYNEQFF. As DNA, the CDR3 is TGCAGTGCCTTTAGCGCCTCCTACAATGAGCAGTTCTTC.

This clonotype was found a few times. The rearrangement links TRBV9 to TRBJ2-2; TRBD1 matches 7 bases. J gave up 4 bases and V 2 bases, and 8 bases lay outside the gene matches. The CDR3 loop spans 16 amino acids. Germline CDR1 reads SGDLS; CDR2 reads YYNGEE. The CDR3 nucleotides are TGTGCCAGCAGCGTCCGGAACAGGGGTACCACCGGGGAGCTGTTTTTT. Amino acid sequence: CASSVRNRGTTGELFF.